These 25 T cell receptor beta chains were all obtained from the same sample, sequenced in a study of T cell responses to AZD1222 COVID-19 vaccine. Assay used: immunoSEQ multiplex PCR; TCRdb lists only in-frame clones, some missing. The table records under 95,000 clones, about 90% of them present only once. The source was peripheral blood, collected 28 days after the second AZD1222 dose. These receptors were obtained from an adult who received the AZD1222 COVID-19 vaccine.

This chain connects TRBV7-2 to TRBJ1-2, with D perhaps TRBD1 (5 bases). V lost 2 bases and J 8 bases, leaving 18 bases between the germline ends. The CDR3 spans 15 residues. Germline loops: CDR1 SGHTA, CDR2 FQGNSA. The CDR3 here is CASSLLGPRRFGYTF. The CDR3 coding sequence is TGTGCCAGCAGCTTACTGGGACCCCGACGGTTCGGCTACACCTTC.

This chain joins TRBV24-1 and TRBJ1-2, with D uncertain. The CDR3 is 12 amino acids. Germline CDR1 is KGHDR and CDR2 is SFDVKD. Trimming took off 5 bases at V and 4 bases at J, with 7 bases between the two ends. The CDR3 is CATSAEVYGYTF. The CDR3, as DNA: TGTGCCACCAGTGCGGAGGTCTATGGCTACACCTTC.

The chain joins TRBV5-1 to TRBJ1-2, with D possibly matching TRBD1 (6 bases). The germline CDR1 and CDR2 sequences are SGHRS and YFSETQ. The CDR3 is made up of 14 amino acids. V lost 0 bases and J 8 bases, leaving 14 bases between the germline ends. CDR3 sequence reads: CASSLDRAERGYTF. CDR3 nucleotide sequence: TGCGCCAGCAGCTTGGACAGGGCTGAGAGGGGCTACACCTTC.

The V and J genes are TRBV12-3 or TRBV12-4 and TRBJ1-3, with D uncertain. CDR3 length: 13 amino acids. Deletions cut 2 bases from V and 0 bases from J, with 2 bases between. CDR3 in DNA: TGTGCCAGCAGTTTAAGCTCTGGAAACACCATATATTTT. It yields the protein CASSLSSGNTIYF.

V is TRBV28 and J is TRBJ1-5, with D perhaps matching TRBD1 (5 bases). This CDR3 region has 13 residues. CDR1 is MDHEN and CDR2 is SYDVKM in the germline V gene. Trimming cost V 6 bases and J 6 bases, with 12 bases left between them. This chain's CDR3 is CASRQGWSQPQHF. The CDR3 DNA is TGTGCCAGCAGGCAGGGCTGGAGTCAGCCCCAGCATTTT.

This chain links TRBV7-2 with TRBJ2-7; D is tentatively TRBD1 or TRBD2 (5 bases each). Looked up from germline, CDR1 is SGHTA and CDR2 is FQGNSA. CDR3 length equals 16 residues. V lost 5 bases and J 0 bases, leaving 17 bases between the germline ends. The CDR3 reads CASSPFSRGASYEQYF. The CDR3 DNA reads TGTGCCAGCAGCCCGTTTAGTAGAGGGGCCTCCTACGAGCAGTACTTC. The complete variable domain, with remaining parts taken from reference TRBV7-2 and TRBJ2-7, reads GAGVSQSPSNKVTEKGKDVELRCDPISGHTALYWYRQSLGQGLEFLIYFQGNSAPDKSGLPSDRFSAERTGGSVSTLTIQRTQQEDSAVYLCASSPFSRGASYEQYFGPGTRLTVT.

The chain recombines TRBV3-1 (or the pseudogene TRBV3-2) with TRBJ1-1, with D uncertain. The CDR3 has 14 amino acids. Germline assignment: CDR1 LGHDT and CDR2 YNNKEL (reference sequence). The V end was cut by 1 base, the J end by 0 bases, with 6 bases between. CDR3 DNA: TGTGCCAGCAGCCAAGCGGGTCTGAACACTGAAGCTTTCTTT. Its protein product is CASSQAGLNTEAFF.

The rearrangement joins TRBV2 to TRBJ1-5; D gene ambiguous. This CDR3 spans 14 amino acids. The V end lost 7 bases, the J end lost 0 bases, and 10 bases lay between the germline ends. The V gene's germline CDR1 is SNHLY and CDR2 FYNNEI. CDR3 amino acids: CASTQTDSNQPQHF. The CDR3 DNA follows: TGTGCCAGCACTCAAACGGATAGCAATCAGCCCCAGCATTTT.

In this sample, this clone turned up once. This chain uses TRBV3-1 (or the pseudogene TRBV3-2) with TRBJ2-7; 9 nucleotides match TRBD1. J lost 3 bases, V lost 4 bases, and 10 bases had no gene match. CDR1 is LGHDT and CDR2 is YNNKEL in the germline V gene (reference sequence). There are 16 residues in the CDR3. The CDR3 region has the DNA TGTGCCAGCAGCCCTACTCGGGACAGGGTTTTCTACGAGCAGTACTTC. Residues: CASSPTRDRVFYEQYF.

With regard to this clone: A read error may account for a junction end that differs from germline. The chain employs TRBV11-1 and TRBJ2-5, with TRBD2 matching over 11 bases. The CDR3 sequence is 15 residues long. Germline CDR1 SGHAT, CDR2 FQDESV (reference sequence). The CDR3 spells CASSVAGGPGETQYF. CDR3 DNA: TGTGCCAGCAGCGTAGCGGGGGGGCCGGGAGAGACCCAGTACTTC.

The gene calls are TRBV27 and TRBJ1-4; no firm D call. Trimming took off 0 bases at V and 3 bases at J, with 2 bases between the two ends. Germline values: CDR1 MNHEY, CDR2 SMNVEV (reference sequence). CDR3 length: 13 residues. CDR3 amino acids: CASSLSANEKLFF. The CDR3 DNA sequence: TGTGCCAGCAGTTTATCAGCTAATGAAAAACTGTTTTTT.

The V and J genes are TRBV6-5 and TRBJ2-3; no clear D gene. The germline gives CDR1 MNHEY, CDR2 SVGAGI. CDR3 length: 14 residues. Trimming shortened V by 5 bases and J by 2 bases, and 11 bases separated the two germline ends. The CDR3 is CASSPRAATDTQYF. As DNA, the CDR3 is TGTGCCAGCAGTCCCCGGGCAGCCACAGATACGCAGTATTTT.

This clone was recorded only once. This chain links TRBV7-9 with TRBJ2-7; 9 positions match TRBD1. The CDR3 length is 15 residues. The V gene's germline CDR1 is SEHNR and CDR2 FQNEAQ (reference sequence). The ends lost 5 bases at V and 0 bases at J; junction bases unmatched: 5. The CDR3: CASSEPGQGSYEQYF. CDR3 in DNA: TGTGCCAGCAGCGAGCCGGGACAGGGCTCCTACGAGCAGTACTTC.

A single count supports this clone. For the CDR3, the DNA is TGTGCCAGCAGTGAAGCGCCCGGGACTGAAGCTTTCTTT. Its translation: CASSEAPGTEAFF. J is TRBJ1-1 and V is TRBV6-1; no clear D gene. The CDR3 consists of 13 residues. CDR1 is MNHNS, CDR2 SASEGT, per germline. The ends were cut back, 0 bases at V and 5 bases at J, with 7 bases in the middle.

This clone has more than one count but fewer than ten. V is TRBV27 and J is TRBJ2-7, with D hard to call. The CDR3 has 11 amino acids. Trimming shortened V by 6 bases and J by 5 bases, and 8 bases separated the two germline ends. Germline CDR1 and CDR2: MNHEY and SMNVEV (reference sequence). This CDR3 reads CASRYLNEQYF. Here the CDR3 DNA reads TGTGCCAGCAGATATCTAAACGAGCAGTACTTC.

This sequence joins TRBV24-1 and TRBJ2-1, with TRBD1 matching 8 bases. The J segment lost 6 bases and the V segment lost 4 bases, leaving 10 bases of the junction unmatched. From germline, CDR1 is KGHDR and CDR2 SFDVKD. The CDR3 contains 16 residues. CDR3 DNA: TGTGCCACCAGTGACATCCCCGGGACAGGATCCAATGAGCAGTTCTTC. Encoded protein: CATSDIPGTGSNEQFF.

The chain recombines TRBV15 with TRBJ2-1; TRBD1 matches at 9 bases. The CDR3 consists of 16 residues. Germline CDR1 reads LNHNV; CDR2 reads YYDKDF (reference sequence). V lost 0 bases and J lost 7; bases outside the gene matches: 7. The CDR3 loop is CATSRDLGTGWNEQFF. In nucleotides, the CDR3 is TGTGCCACCAGCAGAGATCTTGGGACAGGGTGGAATGAGCAGTTCTTC.

The chain employs TRBV7-9 and TRBJ1-6; the D is unclear. The CDR3 spans 14 residues. Germline assignment: CDR1 SEHNR and CDR2 FQNEAQ (reference sequence). Trimming pared 4 bases from V and 5 bases from J, leaving 9 bases between. CDR3 sequence: CASSSPRDNSPLHF. CDR3 bases: TGTGCCAGCAGCTCACCTAGAGATAATTCACCCCTCCACTTT.

The rearrangement joins TRBV7-2 to TRBJ2-4; D may be TRBD1 (5 bases). The length of the CDR3 is 18 residues. CDR1 is SGHTA, CDR2 FQGNSA, per germline. V was clipped by 4 bases and J by 0 bases, with 19 bases between them. Written as DNA, the CDR3 is TGTGCCAGCAGCTCCCCTGAGCTTGGACACTTAGCCAAAAACATTCAGTACTTC. As protein: CASSSPELGHLAKNIQYF.

A few counts support this clone. This rearrangement joins TRBV7-2 to TRBJ1-2; D unclear. Per the germline V gene, CDR1 is SGHTA and CDR2 is FQGNSA. This CDR3 is 16 amino acids long. V lost 4 bases, J lost 5 bases, and 20 bases lay in between. The CDR3 DNA sequence: TGTGCCAGCAGCTCCGGCCCTGGCCGGGCGGGGTATGGCTACACCTTC. Protein product: CASSSGPGRAGYGYTF.

This rearrangement joins TRBV24-1 to TRBJ2-7, with D perhaps TRBD1 (5 bases). This CDR3 region has 13 residues. Germline CDR1 KGHDR, CDR2 SFDVKD. Trimming stripped 7 bases from V and 2 bases from J, with 11 bases between. DNA for the CDR3: TGTGCCACCAGCAAGGGGCACACCTACGAGCAGTACTTC. It is translated as CATSKGHTYEQYF.

The count of this clone is one. V gene TRBV7-9 combines with J gene TRBJ2-7, with D possibly matching TRBD2 (5 bases). V gave up 2 bases and J gave up 2 bases, with 7 bases separating them. The germline V gene encodes CDR1 SEHNR and CDR2 FQNEAQ (reference sequence). This CDR3 comprises 13 residues. CDR3: CASSLYGTYEQYF. In nucleotides, the CDR3 is TGTGCCAGCAGCTTATACGGGACCTACGAGCAGTACTTC.

This chain uses TRBV28 with TRBJ1-3; the D is unclear. The V end was cut by 5 bases, the J end by 2 bases, with 10 bases between. The CDR3 contains 14 residues. The germline V gene has CDR1 MDHEN and CDR2 SYDVKM. CDR3 DNA: TGTGCCAGCAGTCTCCAATGGGCTGGAAACACCATATATTTT. This sequence encodes CASSLQWAGNTIYF.

CDR3 coding DNA: TGTGCCAGCAGTTCGTCTAGCGGGGGCCAAGAGACCCAGTACTTC. Its translation: CASSSSSGGQETQYF. V usage is TRBV28 and J usage is TRBJ2-5; the match to TRBD2 covers 10 bases. The CDR3 contains 15 residues. The germline V gene encodes CDR1 MDHEN and CDR2 SYDVKM. J lost 1 base, V lost 4 bases, and 3 bases had no gene match.

This chain uses TRBV30 with TRBJ1-2; a weak D match, TRBD1 (5 bases). This CDR3 has 13 amino acids. Trimming shortened V by 0 bases and J by 4 bases, and 9 bases separated the two germline ends. Germline CDR1 GTSNPN, CDR2 SVGIG (reference sequence). CDR3 region: CAWSVWGIYGYTF. Here the CDR3 DNA reads TGTGCCTGGAGTGTATGGGGGATCTATGGCTACACCTTC.